This entry concerns a single TCR beta chain. Its antigen remains unknown. This specimen belongs to a study of T cell responses to AZD1222 COVID-19 vaccine. Whole-study context: Researchers grouped second doses given at about 4 or about 12 weeks into one pool.

Per the germline V gene, CDR1 is WNHNN and CDR2 is SYGVQD (reference sequence). Trimming took 9 bases from V and 7 from J, leaving 16 bases between them. The CDR3 runs 14 residues. Notes on the study in general: Repertoire collection took place solely once the T cell response had peaked. Baseline antibody screening turned up just a handful of seropositive AZD1222 recipients. The span of vaccine-associated CD4 TCRs extended across spike, with dominance at 160-218 and 743-854.

The method was immunoSEQ multiplex PCR; TCRdb's version includes in-frame clones alone and lacks a portion of them. The sample carries 85,000 to 130,000 clones, 85% to 90% recorded once. The clonotype originates from an adult in good health. J is TRBJ1-6 and V is TRBV10-1; D remains unclear. Source: peripheral blood, taken on day 0 of AZD1222 vaccination. The CDR3 region has the DNA TGCGCCAGGATTTATCCAGCACGGAATTCACCCCTCCACTTT. Translated: CARIYPARNSPLHF.